This is a list of T cell receptor beta chains from one sample in a study of T cells in Graves' hyperthyroidism and ophthalmopathy. TCRdb fed the multiplex PCR reads into MiXCR, producing one record per CDR3 protein. The table records 490,000 or so distinct CDR3 sequences, less than 20% of them present only once. The source material was blood. The source is a man in his forties with Graves' ophthalmopathy. The CDR3 runs from the conserved cysteine through the conserved F or W. The D gene is left open where the match is weak. The listing skips clone size in some rows; elsewhere it reads once, few, many or a size class.

TRBJ1-5 | NA | many | TRBV30 | TGTGCCTGGAGTGTACATAGGCCGGATCAGCCCCAGCATTTT | CAWSVHRPDQPQHF
TRBJ1-2 | TRBD1 | many | TRBV28 | TGTGCCAGCACCCTATCGACAGGGACTGGCTACACCTTC | CASTLSTGTGYTF
TRBJ2-1 | NA | NA | TRBV7-9 | TGTGCCAGCAGCTTAGCCCCAGCCTTCTACAATGAGCAGTTCTTC | CASSLAPAFYNEQFF
TRBJ1-3 | TRBD1 | NA | TRBV9 | TGTGCCAGCAGCGTAACCGGGACAGGGTTAGCTGGAAACACCATATATTTT | CASSVTGTGLAGNTIYF
TRBJ2-7 | TRBD2 | NA | TRBV7-2 | TGTGCCAGCACCGGACTAGCGGACTACGAGCAGTACTTC | CASTGLADYEQYF
TRBJ2-7 | NA | many | TRBV4-1 | TGCGCCAGCAGCCAAGATGGGGACCTCGAGCAGTACTTC | CASSQDGDLEQYF
TRBJ2-5 | NA | many | TRBV2 | TGTGCCAGCAGTGAAGGGGGCGAGGGCCAGTACTTC | CASSEGGEGQYF
TRBJ2-5 | NA | NA | TRBV7-3 | TGTGCCAGCAGCTTATATCCTTCGGATCAAGAGACCCAGTACTTC | CASSLYPSDQETQYF
TRBJ2-5 | TRBD1 | NA | TRBV20-1 | TGCAGTGCTAGTAAACGCGGGACAGGTAGAGAGACCCAGTACTTC | CSASKRGTGRETQYF
TRBJ2-7 | NA | many | TRBV3-2 | TGTGCCAGCAGCCAAGAGCCTAGCGGAACCTACGAGCAGTACTTC | CASSQEPSGTYEQYF
TRBJ2-1 | TRBD1 | few | TRBV12-3/TRBV12-4 | TGTGCCAGCAGTGTTAGGACAGGGGGCAATGAGCAGTTCTTC | CASSVRTGGNEQFF
TRBJ2-5 | NA | few | TRBV7-2 | TGTGCCAGCAGCCCTAGCCCCATTATAGAGACCCAGTACTTC | CASSPSPIIETQYF
TRBJ2-1 | NA | many | TRBV12-3/TRBV12-4 | TGTGCCAGCAGATATCTGAATGAGCAGTTCTTC | CASRYLNEQFF
TRBJ2-7 | NA | many | TRBV11-1 | TGTGCCAGCAGCTTAAGTAGTCTTTCCTACGAGCAGTACTTC | CASSLSSLSYEQYF
TRBJ2-2 | NA | many | TRBV30 | TGTGCCTGGAGTGACGGACAGACCGGGGAGCTGTTTTTT | CAWSDGQTGELFF
TRBJ2-3 | NA | many | TRBV7-3 | TGTGCCAGCAGCCTCGGATACTCTAGCACAGATACGCAGTATTTT | CASSLGYSSTDTQYF
TRBJ2-6 | NA | NA | TRBV6-1 | TGTGCCAGCAGCCCAACAGGGCTTGGGGCCAACGTCCTGACTTTC | CASSPTGLGANVLTF
TRBJ2-3 | NA | NA | TRBV5-4 | TGTGCCAGCAGCTTGGAATCGGGACTCACAGATACGCAGTATTTT | CASSLESGLTDTQYF
TRBJ2-1 | NA | NA | TRBV15 | TGTGCCACCAGTGGAAATGAGCAGTTCTTC | CATSGNEQFF
TRBJ2-7 | NA | few | TRBV6-1 | TGTGCCAGCAGCACCTACAACGAGCAGTACTTC | CASSTYNEQYF
TRBJ1-1 | NA | NA | TRBV6-2/TRBV6-3 | TGTGCCAGCAGTTACGTCTCGCAGAACACTGAAGCTTTCTTT | CASSYVSQNTEAFF
TRBJ2-5 | NA | many | TRBV5-8 | TGTGCCAGCAGCCCGGGGGACAGACAAGAGACCCAGTACTTC | CASSPGDRQETQYF
TRBJ2-3 | TRBD2 | many | TRBV12-3/TRBV12-4 | TGTGCCAGCAGTTTCGGCGGGAGGGACACAGATACGCAGTATTTT | CASSFGGRDTDTQYF
TRBJ1-5 | NA | many | TRBV3-1 | TGTGCCAGCAGCCAAGATATCTATCAGCCCCAGCATTTT | CASSQDIYQPQHF
TRBJ2-1 | NA | NA | TRBV7-2 | TGTGCCAGCAGCTTACCACCAGCGGGCAATGAGCAGTTCTTC | CASSLPPAGNEQFF
TRBJ1-6 | NA | few | TRBV5-6 | TGTGCCAGCAGCCCTAAACAGGGTACCTATAATTCACCCCTCCACTTT | CASSPKQGTYNSPLHF
TRBJ1-1 | TRBD1 | NA | TRBV4-1 | TGCGCCAGCAGCCACGGGACAGGGCCGGTCACTGAAGCTTTCTTT | CASSHGTGPVTEAFF
TRBJ1-1 | NA | few | TRBV5-1 | TGCGCCAGCAGCTTGGCGTCAGAAGCTTTCTTT | CASSLASEAFF
TRBJ2-1 | TRBD2 | NA | TRBV29-1 | TGCAGCGTTGTACGCGGTAGCGGGAGAAGCGAGCAGTTCTTC | CSVVRGSGRSEQFF
TRBJ1-2 | TRBD1 | many | TRBV11-2 | TGTGCCAGCAGCTTAGTCAGGGGGGGCTACACCTTC | CASSLVRGGYTF
TRBJ2-7 | NA | many | TRBV3-1 | TGTGCCAGCAGCCGGGTCTCCTACGAGCAGTACTTC | CASSRVSYEQYF
TRBJ2-5 | NA | few | TRBV7-3 | TGTGCCAGCGGGCCGGAGGGGGCCGCTTGGGAGACCCAGTACTTC | CASGPEGAAWETQYF
TRBJ2-7 | NA | few | TRBV5-4 | TGTGCCAGCAGCTTGGGCTTCGATGGCACCTACGAGCAGTACTTC | CASSLGFDGTYEQYF
TRBJ1-2 | NA | many | TRBV3-1 | TGTGCCAGCAGCCAAAATTCGGGCTACACCTTC | CASSQNSGYTF
TRBJ2-3 | NA | few | TRBV5-1 | TGCGCCAGCAGCTTGTCCACAGGGGAGGGCACAGATACGCAGTATTTT | CASSLSTGEGTDTQYF
TRBJ2-2 | TRBD2 | NA | TRBV3-1 | TGTGCCAGCAGCCAAGGGAGGACTAGCGGGGACACCGGGGAGCTGTTTTTT | CASSQGRTSGDTGELFF
TRBJ2-1 | TRBD2 | few | TRBV6-1 | TGTGCCAGCAGTTGGACTAGCGGGAGGGCTCTGCACAATGAGCAGTTCTTC | CASSWTSGRALHNEQFF